Described below is a single T cell receptor (beta chain) sequence and its context. Germline V gene data show CDR1 as MNHEY and CDR2 as SMNVEV (reference sequence). CDR3 length equals 14 residues. V gave up 7 bases and J gave up 2 bases, with 13 bases separating them. The sample belongs to a study of beta chain features in type 1 diabetes. Sequenced material consisted of expressed TCRB transcripts (all of the isolated RNA was reverse transcribed). Data came from immunoSEQ multiplex PCR; TCRdb stores just in-frame clones and leaves some out. Seen here are 400,000 to 500,000 clones, about 15% observed once, and the top ten hold about 0.04%.

V gene TRBV27 combines with J gene TRBJ2-3; TRBD1 might be the D (6 bases). The sample taken for sequencing was naive CD4+ T cells from blood. The source is a man aged 30-40 years in good health. The CDR3 protein is CASTRRGNTDTQYF. DNA of the CDR3: TGTGCCAGCACCCGAAGGGGGAACACAGATACGCAGTATTTT.